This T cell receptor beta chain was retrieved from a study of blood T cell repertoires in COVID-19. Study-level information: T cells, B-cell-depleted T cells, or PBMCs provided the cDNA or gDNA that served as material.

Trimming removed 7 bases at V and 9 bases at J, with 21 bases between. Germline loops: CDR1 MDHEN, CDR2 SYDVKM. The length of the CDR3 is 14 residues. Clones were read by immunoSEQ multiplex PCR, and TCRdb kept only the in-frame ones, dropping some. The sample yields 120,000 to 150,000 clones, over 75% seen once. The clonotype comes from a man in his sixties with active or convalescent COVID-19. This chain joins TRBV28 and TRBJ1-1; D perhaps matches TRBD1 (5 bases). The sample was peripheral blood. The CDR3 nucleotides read TGTGCCAGCACAAAGGGGTCTTCTACCCTAAAAGCTTTCTTT. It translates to CASTKGSSTLKAFF.